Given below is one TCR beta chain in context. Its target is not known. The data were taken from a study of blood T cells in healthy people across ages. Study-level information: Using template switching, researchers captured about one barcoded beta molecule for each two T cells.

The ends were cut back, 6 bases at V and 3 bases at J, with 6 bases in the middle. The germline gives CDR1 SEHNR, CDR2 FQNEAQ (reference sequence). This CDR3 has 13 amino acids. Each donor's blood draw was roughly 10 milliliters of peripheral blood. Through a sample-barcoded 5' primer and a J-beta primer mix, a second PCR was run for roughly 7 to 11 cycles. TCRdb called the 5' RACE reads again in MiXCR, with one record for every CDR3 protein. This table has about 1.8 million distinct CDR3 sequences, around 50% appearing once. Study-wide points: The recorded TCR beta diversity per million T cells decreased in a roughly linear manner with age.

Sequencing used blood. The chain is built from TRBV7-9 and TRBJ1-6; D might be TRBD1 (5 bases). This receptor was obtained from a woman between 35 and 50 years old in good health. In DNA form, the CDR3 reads TGTGCCAGCAGACAGGACTATAATTCACCCCTCCACTTT. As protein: CASRQDYNSPLHF.